These 7 T cell receptor beta chains were sequenced from one sample in a study of T-cell memory formation after mild COVID-19. From the 5' RACE reads, TCRdb called clonotypes with MiXCR, one entry per CDR3 protein. The sample lists around 65,000 distinct CDR3 sequences, roughly 9.9% occurring once. Sequenced: PBMCs or a T cell subset sorted from them (not recorded which). These receptors all stem from a man between 18 and 29 years old who had mild COVID-19 (a few samples of this study predate the infection). Cell type and time point are not known.

There are many counts of this clonotype. The rearrangement uses TRBV11-2 and TRBJ2-7; D possibly corresponds to TRBD1 (6 bases). Per the germline V gene, CDR1 is SGHAT and CDR2 is FQNNGV. The CDR3 totals 15 residues. Trimming pared 4 bases from V and 2 bases from J, leaving 15 bases between. The DNA for the CDR3 is TGTGCCAGCAGCTCGTTTGGGACACTTACCTACGAGCAGTACGTC. It codes for CASSSFGTLTYEQYV.

This clonotype was detected ten times or more. The CDR3 is CASSPGQARGYYEQYF. The CDR3 DNA sequence: TGTGCCAGCAGTCCCGGCCAGGCTAGAGGATACTACGAGCAGTACTTC. This sequence joins TRBV6-2 or TRBV6-3 and TRBJ2-7; D not resolved. This CDR3 comprises 16 residues. Trimming left V 5 bases short and J 3 bases short, with 20 bases between. In germline, CDR1 is MNHEY, CDR2 SVGEGT.

This clonotype showed up just a few times. The CDR3 protein is CASNSGQGLNSPLHF. For the CDR3, the DNA is TGTGCCAGCAATTCGGGACAGGGGCTCAATTCACCCCTCCACTTT. The J gene is TRBJ1-6, the V gene TRBV28; 10 nucleotides match TRBD1. The CDR3 totals 15 residues. The ends lost 7 bases at V and 7 bases at J; junction bases unmatched: 7. From germline, CDR1 is MDHEN and CDR2 SYDVKM.

This clonotype showed up just a few times. The chain employs TRBV5-1 and TRBJ1-1; D possibly corresponds to TRBD1 (5 bases). Germline assignment: CDR1 SGHRS and CDR2 YFSETQ. Between the trimmed V and J ends, which lost 0 bases and 4 bases, there was a span of 10 bases. The length of the CDR3 is 14 residues. CDR3 coding DNA: TGCGCCAGCAGCTTGGATGGGGGAGGCACTGAAGCTTTCTTT. Translating gives CASSLDGGGTEAFF.

The V and J genes are TRBV29-1 and TRBJ1-3; D call uncertain. CDR1 and CDR2 (germline): SQVTM, ANQGSEA. The CDR3 length is 13 residues. V shed 4 bases and J shed 0 bases, with 7 bases lying between them. The CDR3 protein is CSVGHGSGNTIYF. The CDR3 bases are TGCAGCGTTGGACACGGCTCTGGAAACACCATATATTTT. Drawing the rest from reference TRBV29-1 and TRBJ1-3, the complete variable domain is SAVISQKPSRDICQRGTSLTIQCQVDSQVTMMFWYRQQPGQSLTLIATANQGSEATYESGFVIDKFPISRPNLTFSTLTVSNMSPEDSSIYLCSVGHGSGNTIYFGEGSWLTVV.

This clonotype was detected ten times or more. The J gene is TRBJ2-3, the V gene TRBV7-9; D unresolved. CDR1 is SEHNR, CDR2 FQNEAQ, per germline (reference sequence). The CDR3 sequence is 12 residues long. Trimming stripped 6 bases from V and 4 bases from J, with 8 bases between. CDR3 protein: CASRYGPDTQYF. CDR3 DNA: TGTGCCAGCAGATACGGTCCAGATACGCAGTATTTT.

DNA for the CDR3: TGTGCCAGCAGCTTACGGCGACCGGGACAGGGCGTCCATGAGCAGTTCTTC. Amino acid sequence: CASSLRRPGQGVHEQFF. The chain is built from TRBV7-9 and TRBJ2-1; 9 nucleotides align to TRBD1. From germline, CDR1 is SEHNR and CDR2 FQNEAQ (reference sequence). The CDR3 covers 17 residues. V lost 2 bases to trimming and J lost 8 bases; unmatched junction nucleotides: 13.